Shown below are 5 T cell receptor beta chains from a single sample sequenced in a study of blood T cells in healthy people across ages. A second about 6 to 12 cycle PCR used barcoded and J-beta primers. TCRdb processed the 5' RACE reads anew with MiXCR; each CDR3 protein has one entry. The sample contains 710,000 or so distinct CDR3 sequences, around 32% of which appear only once. Sequences were obtained from blood. The origin of the receptors is a woman of 80 years or more in good health.

There are many counts of this clonotype. The chain recombines TRBV6-4 with TRBJ2-3; D unresolved. Trimming removed 3 bases at V and 1 base at J, with 11 bases between. This CDR3 has 15 residues. CDR1 and CDR2 (germline): MRHNA, SNTAGT. The CDR3 DNA reads TGTGCCAGCAGTGAAGAATTTGGGGGCACAGATACGCAGTATTTT. Its translation is CASSEEFGGTDTQYF.

This clonotype was seen ten or more times. CDR3 bases: TGCAGTGCTAGGGGACCCGGGGGGGGCCAGTCACCCCTCCACTTT. Amino acid sequence: CSARGPGGGQSPLHF. This chain uses TRBV20-1 with TRBJ1-6, with TRBD1 as a possible D gene (6 bases). The CDR3 spans 15 residues. V lost 3 bases to trimming and J lost 10 bases, with 19 bases between them. Germline V gives CDR1 DFQATT, CDR2 SNEGSKA (reference sequence).

The table lists this clonotype with a few counts. The chain is built from TRBV5-8 and TRBJ1-5; D unresolved. The CDR3 runs 15 residues. The germline V and J ends were trimmed by 2 bases and 4 bases, with 13 bases remaining between them. Germline V gene lookup returns CDR1 SGHTS and CDR2 YDEGEE. The CDR3 protein is CASSFSIRANQPQHF. As DNA, the CDR3 is TGTGCCAGCAGCTTTAGTATACGGGCAAATCAGCCCCAGCATTTT.

This clonotype was seen many times. The gene calls are TRBV29-1 and TRBJ2-7, with D hard to call. The V gene lost 6 bases and the J gene lost 4 bases, with 13 bases spanning the gap. This CDR3 comprises 12 residues. The V gene's germline CDR1 is SQVTM and CDR2 ANQGSEA. CDR3 region: CSVRVSAYEQYF. The CDR3, as DNA: TGCAGCGTACGCGTTTCGGCTTACGAGCAGTACTTC.

A remark on this clonotype: This sequence may be a read error, since a much larger clone differs from it by one base. The chain employs TRBV4-3 and TRBJ1-1; the D is unclear. The germline gives CDR1 LGHNA, CDR2 YSLEER. The V and J ends lost 0 bases and 1 base respectively, with 12 bases between them. The CDR3 consists of 16 residues. In DNA form, the CDR3 reads TGCGCCAGCAGCCAAGATCGTGAGGTTGCGAACACTGAAGCTTTCTTT. Its protein product is CASSQDREVANTEAFF.